Reported below is one T cell receptor beta chain. This clonotype was observed a handful of times. The clone's antigen remains unknown. No base qualities exist here, and no much larger clone lies one base off it. The donors were roughly 40 Caucasian individuals from Russia, aged about 6 to 95 years, who were systemically healthy. Each donor gave ten milliliters of peripheral blood, drawn into EDTA-treated Vacutainer tubes. Ficoll-Paque density-gradient centrifugation was used to isolate PBMCs, with at least 6 million per sample. Total RNA was extracted from PBMCs with Trizol reagent, with at least 5.5 micrograms obtained per sample. Naive CD45RAhigh/CD27high T cell percentages were measured by flow cytometry on a PBMC aliquot from every donor. Library construction relied on 5' RACE. Sequencing took place on an Illumina HiSeq 2500. A second PCR of about 6 to 12 cycles was run with a J-beta primer mix and a sample-barcoded 5' primer. Each TCR beta cDNA molecule received a unique molecular identifier from a template-switch 5' adaptor carrying 12 random nucleotides. At least 2.5 million CDR3-containing paired-end reads were obtained from each sample. The Mint cDNA synthesis kit, primed by a TRBC-specific oligonucleotide, was used to synthesize first-strand cDNA from all RNA. After uracil-DNA glycosylase treatment, a first 18-cycle PCR used universal primers M1SS and BC2_uni_R on all cDNA. The study's processing was this. Each sample was normalized by randomly selecting 1 million high-quality reads, each carrying a distinct molecular identifier. Reads sharing molecular identifiers were discarded rather than binned into consensus sequences. CDR3 identification, clonotype clustering and error correction used MiTCR with a Q25 quality threshold and the strictest error-elimination algorithm. A nonparametric unseen species model with Euler transformation was used to estimate lower-bound total TCR beta diversity. The raw public reads went through TCRdb reprocessing: fastp at Q25, MiXCR clone calling, in-frame beta chains kept. Each entry is one CDR3 protein sequence, shown with its most common DNA and genes. TCRdb's processing, not the study's, gives the V and J calls here. The sample table shows around 990,000 distinct CDR3 sequences, and almost 25% are seen once. The top ten clones comprise around 0.7% of the sample.

The sample comes from a study of blood T cells in healthy people across ages (dated by TCRdb to between 2014 and 2017). Turning to the overall study: In model experiments, template switching captured roughly one uniquely barcoded TCR beta cDNA molecule for every two T cells. Two additional independent replicas of 1 million unique cDNA reads from the same blood draw were analyzed for two donors (one aged 18 to 30 and one aged 80 or older). Using deep sequencing normalized with unique cDNA molecular identifiers, the study measured how TCR beta repertoire diversity changes with age. Four age groups were formed from the donors: young (average approximately 17 years), middle-aged (around 40), aged (more than 55) and long-lived (82). What the authors observed across the whole study: Total diversity estimates from one million sequenced T cells were considered lower bounds and underestimates. The percentage of naive T cells measured by flow cytometry correlated strongly with observed TCR beta diversity. Compared with the aged group, more naive CD4+ T cells, fewer expanded clones and increased TCR diversity were shown by the long-lived group, suggesting age selection. Donor CMV infection status was unknown, potentially confounding age-related changes in expanded clonotypes. Because profiling used bulk unsorted PBMCs, naive and antigen-experienced compartments could not be compared conclusively. Observed TCR beta diversity per million T cells fell roughly linearly with age, and a significant reduction was already apparent by age around 40.

CDR1 is given as SGHDN and CDR2 as FVKESK, both from the germline V gene. Including cysteine and phenylalanine, the CDR3 has 12 amino acids. CDR3 DNA only is kept here, 36 bases in frame from base 1. The same data also went into a second study, on T cells of mothers and their children. As the second paper documents: Nine systemically healthy Caucasian individuals, comprising three mothers and their six children, were included as donors. cDNA synthesis consumed the entire amount of extracted RNA, loaded at around 1.4 ug RNA in each 15 ul reaction. In the second PCR, sample barcodes and 2-4 random nucleotides were introduced via the M1S primer. Over 8 million TCR beta CDR3 reads came from each mother, compared with approximately 3.1 million reads from each child. In both related and unrelated pairs, thymic selection shapes the output of TCR recombination in a similar way, with inherited differences having only a minor effect. Normalized repertoire overlap was always found to be slightly, but never significantly, higher in related mother-child pairs than in unrelated mother-child pairs. No persistent microchimeric T cell clones were detected, at a sensitivity of approximately 90 clones per million clonotypes. To look for features that set related mother-child pairs apart from unrelated individuals, the researchers ran deep NGS to compare the TCR beta repertoires of mothers and children. On average, the children were 11 +/- 4 years old, while the mothers were approximately 41 +/- 4 years old. After adapter ligation was performed with NEBNext reagents, the libraries were sequenced on an Illumina HiSeq 2000 with 100+100 nt paired-end reads. To avoid cross-contamination, the mother libraries and the child libraries were prepared a month apart and sequenced in separate runs. For each donor, between roughly 450,000 and 2,300,000 distinct TCR beta clonotypes were identified. Naive TCR beta clonotypes were estimated from low-frequency clonotypes matched to each donor's FACS-determined naive share, without sorting.

This sequence originates from a girl aged 2 to 9 in good health. Recombination connected TRBV14 to TRBJ2-5; the D gene remains uncertain. Judging by the DNA end, TRBJ2-1 fits better; the J call may be wrong. Sequenced material: blood. The bases read TGTGCCAGCAGCCAGAGTCAGAATGAGCAGTTCTTC. Its protein reads: CASSQSQNEQFF.